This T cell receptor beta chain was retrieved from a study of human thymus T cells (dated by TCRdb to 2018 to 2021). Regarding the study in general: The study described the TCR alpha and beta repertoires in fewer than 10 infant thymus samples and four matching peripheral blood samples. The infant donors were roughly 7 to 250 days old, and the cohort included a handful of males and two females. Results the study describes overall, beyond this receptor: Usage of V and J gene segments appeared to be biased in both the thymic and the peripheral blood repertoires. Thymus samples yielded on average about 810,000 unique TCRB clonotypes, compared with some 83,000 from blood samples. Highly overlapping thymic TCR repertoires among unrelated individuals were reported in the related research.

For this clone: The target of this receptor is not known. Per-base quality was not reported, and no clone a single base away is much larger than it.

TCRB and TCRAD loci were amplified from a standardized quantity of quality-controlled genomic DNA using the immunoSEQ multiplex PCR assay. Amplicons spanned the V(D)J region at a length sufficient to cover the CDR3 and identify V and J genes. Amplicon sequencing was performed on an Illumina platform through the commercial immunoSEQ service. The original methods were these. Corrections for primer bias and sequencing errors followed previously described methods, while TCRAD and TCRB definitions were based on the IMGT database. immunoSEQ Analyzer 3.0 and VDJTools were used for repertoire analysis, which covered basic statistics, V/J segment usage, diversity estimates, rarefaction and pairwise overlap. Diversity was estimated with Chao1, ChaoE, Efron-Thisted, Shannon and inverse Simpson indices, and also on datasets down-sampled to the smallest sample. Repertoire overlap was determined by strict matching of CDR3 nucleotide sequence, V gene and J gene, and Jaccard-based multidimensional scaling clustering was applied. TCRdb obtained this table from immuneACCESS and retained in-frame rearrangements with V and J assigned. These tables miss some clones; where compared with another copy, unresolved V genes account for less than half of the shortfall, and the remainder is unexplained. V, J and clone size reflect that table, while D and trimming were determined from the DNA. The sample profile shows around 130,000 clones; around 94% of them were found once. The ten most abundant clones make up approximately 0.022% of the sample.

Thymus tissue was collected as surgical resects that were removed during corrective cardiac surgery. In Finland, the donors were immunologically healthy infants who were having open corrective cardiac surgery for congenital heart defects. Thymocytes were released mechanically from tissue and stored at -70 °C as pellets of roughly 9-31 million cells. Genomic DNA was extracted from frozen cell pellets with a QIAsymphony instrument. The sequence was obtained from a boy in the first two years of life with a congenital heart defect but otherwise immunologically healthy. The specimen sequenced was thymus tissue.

The CDR3: CASSPSGTGGMNTEAFF. The base sequence is TGCGCCAGCAGCCCCTCGGGGACAGGGGGCATGAACACTGAAGCTTTCTTT. The chain employs TRBV4-3 and TRBJ1-1; TRBD1 agrees with 12 junctional bases. Relative to germline, V is missing 4 bases and J is missing 0 bases, with 6 bases of the junction outside any gene match. As encoded in the germline V gene, CDR1 is LGHNA while CDR2 is YSLEER. Reading from cysteine to phenylalanine, the CDR3 counts 17 amino acids. Of all the DNA, just the CDR3 is kept, 51 bases in frame from base 1.